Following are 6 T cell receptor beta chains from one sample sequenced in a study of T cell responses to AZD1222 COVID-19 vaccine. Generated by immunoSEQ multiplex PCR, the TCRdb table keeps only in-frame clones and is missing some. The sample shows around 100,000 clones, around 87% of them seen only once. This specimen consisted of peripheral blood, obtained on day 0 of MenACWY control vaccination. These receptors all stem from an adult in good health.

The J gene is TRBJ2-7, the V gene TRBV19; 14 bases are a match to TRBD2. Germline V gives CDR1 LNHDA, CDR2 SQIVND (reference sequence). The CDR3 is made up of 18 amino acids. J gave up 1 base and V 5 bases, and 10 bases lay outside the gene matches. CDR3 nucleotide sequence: TGTGCCAGTAGTCCACGAGGGGGACTAGCGGGAGAGTCCTACGAGCAGTACTTC. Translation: CASSPRGGLAGESYEQYF. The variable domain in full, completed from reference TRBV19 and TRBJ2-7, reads DGGITQSPKYLFRKEGQNVTLSCEQNLNHDAMYWYRQDPGQGLRLIYYSQIVNDFQKGDIAEGYSVSREKKESFPLTVTSAQKNPTAFYLCASSPRGGLAGESYEQYFGPGTRLTVT.

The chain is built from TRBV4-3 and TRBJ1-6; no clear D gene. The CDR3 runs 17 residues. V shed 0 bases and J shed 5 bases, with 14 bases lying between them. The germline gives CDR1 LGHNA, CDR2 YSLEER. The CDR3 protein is CASSQDWVSQNNSPLHF. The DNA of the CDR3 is TGCGCCAGCAGCCAAGACTGGGTCTCACAGAATAATTCACCCCTCCACTTT.

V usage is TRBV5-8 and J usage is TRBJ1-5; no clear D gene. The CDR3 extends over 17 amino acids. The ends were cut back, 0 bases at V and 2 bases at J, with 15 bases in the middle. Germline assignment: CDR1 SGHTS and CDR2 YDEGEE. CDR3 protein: CASSLVTATWGNQPQHF. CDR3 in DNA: TGTGCCAGCAGCTTGGTCACCGCAACGTGGGGCAATCAGCCCCAGCATTTT.

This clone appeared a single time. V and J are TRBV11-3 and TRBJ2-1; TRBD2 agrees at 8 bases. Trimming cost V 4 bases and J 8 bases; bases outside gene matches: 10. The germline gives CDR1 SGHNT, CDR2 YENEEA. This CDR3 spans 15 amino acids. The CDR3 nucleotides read TGTGCCAGCAGCTCCGGACTAGCCCAGGAGGATGAGCAGTTCTTC. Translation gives CASSSGLAQEDEQFF.

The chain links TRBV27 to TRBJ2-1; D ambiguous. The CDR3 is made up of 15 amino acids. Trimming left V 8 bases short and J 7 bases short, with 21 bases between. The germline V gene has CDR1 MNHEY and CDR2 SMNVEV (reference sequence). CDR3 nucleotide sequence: TGTGCCAGCCGCGGCGCGGCCGCAAATGGAAATGAGCAGTTCTTC. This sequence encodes CASRGAAANGNEQFF.

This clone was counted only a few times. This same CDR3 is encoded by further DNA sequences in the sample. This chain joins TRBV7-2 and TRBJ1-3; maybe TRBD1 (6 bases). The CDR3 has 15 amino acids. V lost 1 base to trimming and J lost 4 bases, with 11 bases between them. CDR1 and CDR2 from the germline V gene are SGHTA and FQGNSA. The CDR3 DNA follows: TGTGCCAGCAGCTTAGGGGGGGCCGGGGGAAACACCATATATTTT. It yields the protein CASSLGGAGGNTIYF.